This is a list of T cell receptor beta chains from one sample in a study of Graves' ophthalmopathy and Graves' hyperthyroidism. TCRdb fed the multiplex PCR reads into MiXCR, producing one record per CDR3 protein. The sample consists of about 500,000 distinct CDR3 sequences, over 13% of them appearing once. Sequences were obtained from blood. The source of these receptors is a woman aged 25-40 years with Graves' ophthalmopathy. CDR3s include the opening cysteine and the closing phenylalanine or tryptophan. A D gene is named only where the DNA matches it firmly. Part of the rows lack a size; the others show once, few, many or a class for expanded clones.

clone_size,j_call,v_call,d_call,cdr3_aa,cdr3_nt
many,TRBJ1-2,TRBV11-2,TRBD1,CASSLYPRSPGQGGGGYTF,TGTGCCAGCAGCTTATATCCGCGGTCGCCGGGACAGGGCGGGGGAGGCTACACCTTC
few,TRBJ1-1,TRBV4-1,TRBD1,CASSLFPRGRGQTEAFF,TGCGCCAGCAGCCTATTCCCCCGAGGCAGGGGGCAGACTGAAGCTTTCTTT
many,TRBJ2-7,TRBV28,.,CASSFAVSNYEQYF,TGTGCCAGCAGTTTCGCGGTGTCAAACTACGAGCAGTACTTC
many,TRBJ1-5,TRBV12-3/TRBV12-4,.,CASSLGGSGPQHF,TGTGCCAGCAGTTTAGGAGGTTCTGGGCCCCAGCATTTT
many,TRBJ1-2,TRBV28,.,CASSTSGQAYYTF,.
many,TRBJ1-5,TRBV24-1,.,CATSDNRRTSNQPQHF,TGTGCCACCAGCGATAATCGGCGGACAAGCAATCAGCCCCAGCATTTT
.,TRBJ1-5,TRBV2,.,CASSDALRGRQPQHF,TGTGCGAGCAGTGATGCGCTGCGGGGTAGACAGCCCCAGCATTTT
many,TRBJ2-2,TRBV5-1,.,CASSISSSANTGELFF,TGCGCCAGCAGCATCTCCAGCAGCGCGAACACCGGGGAGCTGTTTTTT
many,TRBJ2-7,TRBV6-1,.,CASSEWDRSYEQYF,TGTGCCAGCAGTGAATGGGACCGGTCCTACGAGCAGTACTTC
.,TRBJ2-7,TRBV3-1,.,CASSQAYREPSYEQYF,TGTGCCAGCAGCCAAGCCTACAGGGAACCATCCTACGAGCAGTACTTC
many,TRBJ2-2,TRBV29-1,.,CSVARVGELFF,TGCAGCGTTGCGCGAGTCGGGGAGCTGTTTTTT
many,TRBJ1-5,TRBV12-3/TRBV12-4,.,CASRSDGYSNQPQHF,TGTGCCAGCAGATCCGACGGGTATAGCAATCAGCCCCAGCATTTT
many,TRBJ1-2,TRBV7-9,.,CASSLSRGWDGYTF,TGTGCCAGCAGCTTGTCGCGGGGATGGGATGGCTACACCTTC
many,TRBJ1-1,TRBV5-1,.,CASSLPGGTSFF,TGCGCCAGCAGCTTACCGGGAGGAACATCTTTCTTT
many,TRBJ2-7,TRBV27,.,CATKKGGGEQYF,TGTGCCACCAAAAAAGGAGGTGGCGAGCAGTACTTC
.,TRBJ1-2,TRBV25-1,TRBD1,CASSGPEATGYYGYTF,TGTGCCAGCAGTGGACCAGAAGCGACAGGGTACTATGGCTACACCTTC
many,TRBJ2-7,TRBV12-3/TRBV12-4,.,CASSFPGAPYEQYF,TGTGCCAGCAGTTTCCCGGGGGCCCCCTACGAGCAGTACTTC
few,TRBJ1-1,TRBV5-4,.,CASSFITQANMNTEAFF,TGTGCCAGCAGCTTTATAACCCAGGCCAACATGAACACTGAAGCTTTCTTT
many,TRBJ2-7,TRBV12-3/TRBV12-4,TRBD2,CASKLAASEQYF,TGTGCCAGCAAACTAGCGGCTAGCGAGCAGTACTTC
few,TRBJ1-5,TRBV10-3,TRBD1,CAISGQGKGQPQHF,TGTGCCATCAGCGGACAGGGCAAGGGTCAGCCCCAGCATTTT
many,TRBJ2-7,TRBV6-1,TRBD1,CASAGTGYHEQYF,TGTGCCAGCGCCGGGACAGGGTACCACGAGCAGTACTTC
many,TRBJ1-6,TRBV6-1,TRBD1,CASSPGQGANSPLHF,TGTGCCAGCAGTCCGGGACAGGGGGCGAATTCACCCCTCCACTTT
.,TRBJ1-5,TRBV3-1,.,CASSQDGGTHNQPQHF,TGTGCCAGCAGCCAAGATGGCGGAACTCACAATCAGCCCCAGCATTTT
.,TRBJ2-3,TRBV11-1,.,CASSLYRSGADTQYF,TGTGCCAGCAGCCTGTACAGGTCCGGGGCAGATACGCAGTATTTT
many,TRBJ1-5,TRBV10-3,.,CAISESADPYSNQPQHF,TGTGCCATCAGTGAGTCTGCGGACCCTTATAGCAATCAGCCCCAGCATTTT
many,TRBJ1-3,TRBV6-1,.,CASSRDGSGNTIYF,TGTGCCAGCAGCCGAGACGGATCTGGAAACACCATATATTTT
.,TRBJ1-1,TRBV5-1,TRBD1,CASSLSGTGVAGTEAFF,TGCGCCAGCAGCTTATCCGGGACAGGGGTGGCGGGCACTGAAGCTTTCTTT
few,TRBJ1-2,TRBV3-1,.,CASSQTFTAGYTF,TGTGCCAGCAGTCAAACCTTTACGGCTGGCTACACCTTC
many,TRBJ2-7,TRBV5-1,.,CASSLDNYSYEQYF,TGCGCCAGCAGCTTGGACAACTATTCCTACGAGCAGTACTTC
many,TRBJ1-5,TRBV27,.,CASSNILGGNQPQHF,TGTGCCAGCAGTAACATCCTAGGGGGGAACCAGCCCCAGCATTTT
.,TRBJ1-5,TRBV6-1,TRBD1,CASMGQVAGQPQHF,TGTGCCAGCATGGGACAGGTGGCAGGGCAGCCTCAGCATTTT
many,TRBJ1-1,TRBV7-2,TRBD1,CASSWDRENTEAFF,TGTGCCAGCAGCTGGGACAGGGAGAACACTGAAGCTTTCTTT
many,TRBJ1-2,TRBV7-8,.,CASSFLRSSGSGYGYTF,TGTGCCAGCAGCTTCCTCAGGAGTAGCGGGAGCGGCTATGGCTACACCTTC
few,TRBJ2-2,TRBV29-1,.,CSVERGGGGTGELFF,TGCAGCGTTGAAAGGGGAGGTGGAGGGACCGGGGAGCTGTTTTTT
many,TRBJ1-2,TRBV6-5,TRBD1,CASSPIDTGALRPTF,TGTGCCAGCAGTCCGATCGATACAGGGGCCTTGAGACCTACCTTC
.,TRBJ1-1,TRBV27,TRBD1,CASSFDPWTGATEAFF,TGTGCCAGCAGTTTCGATCCCTGGACAGGGGCGACTGAAGCTTTCTTT
few,TRBJ1-1,TRBV4-1,.,CASSPVYREGAEAFF,TGCGCCAGCAGCCCGGTGTACAGGGAGGGGGCTGAAGCTTTCTTT
many,TRBJ1-2,TRBV6-1,.,CASSEVTPYGYTF,TGTGCCAGCAGTGAAGTGACGCCCTATGGCTACACCTTC
.,TRBJ2-7,TRBV7-9,.,CASSLGRGFTYEQYF,TGTGCCAGCAGCTTAGGCAGGGGATTTACCTACGAGCAGTACTTC
many,TRBJ1-6,TRBV5-1,.,CASSLTRKDSPLHF,TGCGCCAGCAGCTTAACAAGGAAGGATTCACCCCTCCACTTT
many,TRBJ2-2,TRBV28,.,CASTQGGPSRKLGELFF,TGTGCCAGCACCCAGGGGGGGCCATCTAGAAAGCTCGGGGAGCTGTTTTTT
many,TRBJ2-2,TRBV7-7,.,CASSLGRDTGELFF,TGTGCTAGCAGCTTAGGGCGGGACACCGGGGAGCTGTTTTTT
few,TRBJ1-3,TRBV29-1,.,CSVDSAGSGNTIYF,TGCAGCGTTGATTCCGCGGGGAGCGGAAACACCATATATTTT
many,TRBJ1-1,TRBV3-1,.,CASSQTDRVMNTEAFF,TGTGCCAGCAGCCAAACTGACCGGGTAATGAACACTGAAGCTTTCTTT
many,TRBJ1-1,TRBV24-1,.,CATSGREAFF,TGTGCCACCAGTGGGAGGGAAGCTTTCTTT
many,TRBJ2-2,TRBV29-1,TRBD1,CTIEAGTGAGELFF,TGCACCATCGAAGCCGGGACAGGGGCCGGGGAGCTGTTTTTT
many,TRBJ2-7,TRBV12-3/TRBV12-4,TRBD1,CASRPTGQAYEQYF,TGTGCCAGCAGGCCGACAGGGCAAGCCTACGAGCAGTACTTC
.,TRBJ2-2,TRBV11-2,.,CASSEVATGELFF,TGTGCCAGCAGCGAAGTAGCGACCGGGGAGCTGTTTTTT
many,TRBJ2-5,TRBV12-3/TRBV12-4,TRBD1,CASSQHRGQGETQYF,TGTGCCAGCAGCCAACACAGGGGGCAGGGAGAGACCCAGTACTTC
many,TRBJ2-2,TRBV11-2,TRBD2,CASSLTGGQNTGELFF,TGTGCCAGCAGCCTCACGGGGGGTCAGAACACCGGGGAGCTGTTTTTT
many,TRBJ2-7,TRBV27,TRBD2,CASSSGTTSEQYF,TGTGCCAGCAGCTCCGGGACTACCAGCGAGCAGTACTTC
many,TRBJ1-5,TRBV27,TRBD1,CASSRLPGGRQPQHF,TGTGCCAGCAGTCGCCTCCCAGGGGGCCGTCAGCCCCAGCATTTT
many,TRBJ2-5,TRBV4-1,TRBD2,CASSPSQTGGRKKETQYF,TGCGCCAGCAGCCCTAGTCAAACGGGAGGTAGAAAGAAAGAGACCCAGTACTTC
many,TRBJ1-1,TRBV6-2/TRBV6-3,.,CASSEGLGRRTEAFF,TGTGCCAGCAGTGAGGGACTCGGCCGGCGAACTGAAGCTTTCTTT
many,TRBJ1-1,TRBV3-1,.,CASSLRGRMNTEAFF,TGTGCCAGCAGCCTCCGAGGACGCATGAACACTGAAGCTTTCTTT
many,TRBJ1-1,TRBV28,.,CASSLNGPTEAFF,TGTGCCAGCAGTTTAAACGGGCCCACTGAAGCTTTCTTT